These 21 T cell receptor beta chains were all obtained from the same sample, sequenced in a study of cytomegalovirus exposure and HLA in healthy donors. Primers: 60 Vbeta forward and 13 Jbeta reverse. Here immunoSEQ multiplex PCR was the method, and the copy in TCRdb shows in-frame clones only, minus some. The data show fewer than 90,000 clones, with roughly 67% seen just once and 7.5% to 8% held by the top ten. The sample comprised PBMCs. The origin of the receptors is a man in his forties in good health and CMV-seropositive.

This clone rates as medium-sized. V and J are TRBV29-1 and TRBJ2-1; TRBD1 matches at 11 bases. Germline values: CDR1 SQVTM, CDR2 ANQGSEA. V trimming: 0 bases; J trimming: 7 bases; junction bases outside the gene matches: 5. The CDR3 runs to 15 residues. CDR3 bases: TGCAGCGTTGAAGATGGACAGGGGGCAATGAATGAGCAGTTCTTC. Its protein product is CSVEDGQGAMNEQFF.

The chain is built from TRBV7-2 and TRBJ1-2, with D tentatively TRBD1 (5 bases). Germline values: CDR1 SGHTA, CDR2 FQGNSA. The CDR3 contains 11 residues. Deletions cut 11 bases from V and 0 bases from J, with 7 bases between. Here the CDR3 DNA reads TGTGCCGGAGGGGCTAACTATGGCTACACCTTC. This encodes CAGGANYGYTF.

V is TRBV28 and J is TRBJ1-1; maybe TRBD1 (5 bases). Trimming cost V 5 bases and J 5 bases, with 18 bases left between them. Germline lookup yields CDR1 MDHEN and CDR2 SYDVKM. CDR3 size: 15 residues. CDR3: CASSPSRGGSTEAFF. The DNA for the CDR3 is TGTGCCAGCAGTCCCAGTCGGGGGGGGAGTACTGAAGCTTTCTTT.

The rearrangement uses TRBV29-1 and TRBJ2-5, with TRBD1 identical over 10 bases. The CDR3 loop spans 13 amino acids. The germline V gene has CDR1 SQVTM and CDR2 ANQGSEA. Trimming took 7 bases from V and 5 from J; bases not matched to a gene: 7. The CDR3, as DNA: TGCAGCGCGCCGGGACAGGGGCTTGAGACCCAGTACTTC. It is translated as CSAPGQGLETQYF.

The chain links TRBV30 to TRBJ1-1, with 7 bases matching TRBD1. The junction had 1 base not matched to a gene; V was cut back by 5 bases and J by 1 base. Germline CDR1 is GTSNPN and CDR2 is SVGIG (reference sequence). The CDR3 length is 12 residues. The CDR3 nucleotides read TGTGCCTGGGGACAGGAGAACACTGAAGCTTTCTTT. This gives the protein CAWGQENTEAFF. Combining the CDR3 with reference TRBV30 and TRBJ1-1 gives the whole variable domain SQTIHQWPATLVQPVGSPLSLECTVEGTSNPNLYWYRQAAGRGLQLLFYSVGIGQISSEVPQNLSASRPQDRQFILSSKKLLLSDSGFYLCAWGQENTEAFFGQGTRLTVV.

This clone was recorded once. The V call is TRBV7-9, the J call TRBJ1-2; D possibly corresponds to TRBD1 (6 bases). The V and J ends lost 0 bases and 9 bases respectively, with 11 bases between them. Germline V gene data show CDR1 as SEHNR and CDR2 as FQNEAQ (reference sequence). CDR3 length: 13 residues. CDR3 sequence: CASSLAGGESYTF. The CDR3 region has the DNA TGTGCCAGCAGCTTAGCAGGGGGAGAGAGCTACACCTTC.

This chain links TRBV28 with TRBJ1-3; 8 bases align to TRBD1. V lost 2 bases to trimming and J lost 0 bases; unmatched junction nucleotides: 3. CDR1 and CDR2 from the germline V gene are MDHEN and SYDVKM. The CDR3 runs 16 residues. CDR3 in DNA: TGTGCCAGCAGTTTAGAGACAGGGGCCTCTGGAAACACCATATATTTT. Amino acid sequence: CASSLETGASGNTIYF. The complete variable domain, with remaining parts taken from reference TRBV28 and TRBJ1-3, reads DVKVTQSSRYLVKRTGEKVFLECVQDMDHENMFWYRQDPGLGLRLIYFSYDVKMKEKGDIPEGYSVSREKKERFSLILESASTNQTSMYLCASSLETGASGNTIYFGEGSWLTVV.

The rearrangement links TRBV6-5 to TRBJ1-2; TRBD1 is a possible D gene (5 bases). The CDR3 contains 13 residues. Trimming removed 7 bases at V and 0 bases at J, with 9 bases between. CDR1 and CDR2 (germline): MNHEY, SVGAGI. This CDR3 is CASTPGANYGYTF. CDR3 DNA: TGTGCCAGCACCCCGGGGGCTAACTATGGCTACACCTTC.

This clone was counted a few times. The CDR3 is CASSPTGTEGETQYF. The CDR3 bases are TGTGCCAGCTCACCAACCGGGACTGAAGGCGAGACCCAGTACTTC. The chain joins TRBV18 to TRBJ2-5; TRBD2 might be the D (6 bases). The V end lost 2 bases, the J end lost 5 bases, and 15 bases lay between the germline ends. This CDR3 has 15 amino acids. Germline V gene data show CDR1 as KGHSH and CDR2 as LQKENI.

The rearrangement joins TRBV18 to TRBJ2-1; D may be TRBD1 (6 bases). This CDR3 is 13 amino acids long. Germline V gene lookup returns CDR1 KGHSH and CDR2 LQKENI. V lost 6 bases, J lost 4 bases, and 10 bases lay in between. For the CDR3, the DNA is TGTGCCAGCTCGGCGACAGGATACAATGAGCAGTTCTTC. Protein: CASSATGYNEQFF.

This clone came up a few times. J is TRBJ2-6 and V is TRBV27; D gene uncertain. Germline lookup yields CDR1 MNHEY and CDR2 SMNVEV (reference sequence). The CDR3 covers 13 residues. V was clipped by 3 bases and J by 4 bases, with 4 bases between them. DNA for the CDR3: TGTGCCAGCAGTTTCGGGGGGGCCAACGTCCTGACTTTC. Translation gives CASSFGGANVLTF. The full variable domain, in which reference TRBV27 and TRBJ2-6 provide the parts outside the CDR3, is EAQVTQNPRYLITVTGKKLTVTCSQNMNHEYMSWYRQDPGLGLRQIYYSMNVEVTDKGDVPEGYKVSRKEKRNFPLILESPSPNQTSLYFCASSFGGANVLTFGAGSRLTVL.

The chain joins TRBV28 to TRBJ1-4; 11 bases fit TRBD1. Trimming at V came to 5 bases and at J to 8 bases, leaving 1 base not matched to a gene. Germline assignment: CDR1 MDHEN and CDR2 SYDVKM. The CDR3 length is 13 residues. In DNA, the CDR3 is TGTGCCAGCAGTGGGACAGGGGGAGAAAAACTGTTTTTT. This translates into CASSGTGGEKLFF.

This chain uses TRBV6-6 with TRBJ2-1; no clear D gene. V was shortened by 4 bases and J by 8 bases, with 18 bases between the two germline ends. Germline V CDR1 and CDR2: MNHNY, SVGAGI (reference sequence). CDR3 length: 15 residues. The CDR3 loop reads CASSSIDLLVHEQFF. CDR3 bases: TGTGCCAGCAGTTCTATCGACCTCCTAGTCCATGAGCAGTTCTTC.

The chain has TRBV7-2 and TRBJ1-1; D is possibly TRBD1 (6 bases). V was pared by 5 bases and J by 1 base, with 20 bases between. The CDR3 is 17 amino acids. The V gene's germline CDR1 is SGHTA and CDR2 FQGNSA. The CDR3 sequence is CASSLRGYSRWNTEAFF. The CDR3 bases are TGTGCCAGCAGCCTGAGGGGGTATAGCAGGTGGAACACTGAAGCTTTCTTT.

In its sample, this clone was seen once. The gene calls are TRBV2 and TRBJ1-2; 8 bases line up with TRBD1. CDR1 is SNHLY, CDR2 FYNNEI, per germline. CDR3 length: 13 amino acids. With 5 bases clipped from V and 6 bases from J, the junction kept 5 bases outside the gene matches. The CDR3 DNA reads as TGTGCCAGCAGTTGGACAGGGCGGGATGGCTACACCTTC. This codes for CASSWTGRDGYTF.

The table lists this clone with a count of one. The same CDR3 can be traced to other DNA sequences in this sample. This chain connects TRBV9 to TRBJ1-1; 9 positions match TRBD1. Germline trimming cut 4 bases from V and 10 bases from J; bases unmatched to any gene: 8. The CDR3 spans 13 residues. The germline V gene encodes CDR1 SGDLS and CDR2 YYNGEE. The CDR3 reads CASSPRDREGAFF. CDR3 sequence (DNA): TGTGCCAGCAGCCCCCGGGACAGGGAGGGAGCTTTCTTT.

This chain connects TRBV2 to TRBJ1-2; D is undetermined. V gave up 4 bases and J gave up 10 bases, with 16 bases separating them. CDR3 length: 13 residues. CDR1 and CDR2 (germline): SNHLY, FYNNEI. CDR3 amino acids: CASSVERLSPYTF. The CDR3 nucleotides read TGTGCCAGCAGTGTAGAACGATTATCCCCCTACACCTTC.

This clone showed up just once. The chain links TRBV7-9 to TRBJ2-7; TRBD2 matches at 7 bases. Germline assignment: CDR1 SEHNR and CDR2 FQNEAQ (reference sequence). CDR3 length equals 16 residues. With 5 bases clipped from V and 0 bases from J, the junction kept 10 bases outside the gene matches. Here the CDR3 DNA reads TGTGCCAGCAGCCCTAGTAGCGGGTTACCCTCCTACGAGCAGTACTTC. It yields the protein CASSPSSGLPSYEQYF.

The genes are TRBV30 and TRBJ1-5, with 8 bases matching TRBD1. Germline V gives CDR1 GTSNPN, CDR2 SVGIG (reference sequence). V dropped 5 bases and J dropped 7; count of bases not matched to a gene: 10. This CDR3 comprises 14 residues. As DNA, the CDR3 is TGTGCCTGGGCCTTACAGGGGGGAGGGCAGCCCCAGCATTTT. This gives the protein CAWALQGGGQPQHF.

J is TRBJ1-1 and V is TRBV6-6, with D possibly being TRBD1 (5 bases). The CDR3 extends over 13 amino acids. Germline-derived CDR1 and CDR2 are MNHNY and SVGAGI (reference sequence). Trimming cost V 7 bases and J 10 bases, with 19 bases left between them. CDR3 coding DNA: TGTGCCAGCACCTCCCCCACAGGAGTAGGAGCTTTCTTT. Translated: CASTSPTGVGAFF.

V is TRBV9 and J is TRBJ2-1; TRBD2 matches 12 bases. The germline CDR1 and CDR2 sequences are SGDLS and YYNGEE. V lost 2 bases and J lost 2; bases outside the gene matches: 8. This CDR3 region has 18 residues. The CDR3 DNA is TGTGCCAGCAGCGTCGGACTAGCGGGACCTCCCACCTACAATGAGCAGTTCTTC. The encoded protein is CASSVGLAGPPTYNEQFF. The entire variable domain, with the rest obtained from reference TRBV9 and TRBJ2-1, is as follows: DSGVTQTPKHLITATGQRVTLRCSPRSGDLSVYWYQQSLDQGLQFLIQYYNGEERAKGNILERFSAQQFPDLHSELNLSSLELGDSALYFCASSVGLAGPPTYNEQFFGPGTRLTVL.